This T cell receptor (beta chain) was obtained from a study of T cells in Graves' hyperthyroidism and ophthalmopathy. Overall study: Blood was drawn when the patient was first diagnosed and still untreated.

What was amplified from RNA transcripts were TCR beta CDR3 regions. A set of HTBI primers served as the primers for a first-round RT-PCR of the TCR CDR3. TCRdb re-derived calls from the multiplex PCR reads in MiXCR, one entry per CDR3 protein. The data hold 460,000 or so distinct CDR3 sequences, with roughly 14% observed a single time. The germline V gene encodes CDR1 LGHDT and CDR2 YNNKEL (reference sequence). CDR3 length equals 15 residues. Trimming took 0 bases from V and 4 from J, leaving 12 bases between them. Stable Graves' hyperthyroidism meant no ophthalmopathy progression within 18 months. The chain recombines TRBV3-1 with TRBJ1-2; D unresolved. The clonotype was recovered from a woman younger than 35 with Graves' hyperthyroidism. The source material was blood. This CDR3 reads CASSQEQRASYGYTF. In DNA form, the CDR3 reads TGTGCCAGCAGCCAAGAGCAAAGGGCAAGCTATGGCTACACCTTC.